The entry below describes one T cell receptor (beta chain). As to time point: neoterminal ileum biopsy at postoperative endoscopy, about 6 months after surgery. This record belongs to a study of T cell repertoires in ileal Crohn's disease. Germline V CDR1 and CDR2: SGHRS, YFSETQ. This CDR3 is 15 amino acids long. V dropped 2 bases and J dropped 0; count of bases not matched to a gene: 4. Method: immunoSEQ multiplex PCR; TCRdb's copy keeps in-frame clones and lacks some. The sample has roughly 16,000 clones, 72% seen once. The chain uses TRBV5-1 and TRBJ1-1, with 7 bases fitting TRBD1. The TCR comes from an adult with Crohn's disease. Sequencing input: ileal tissue. The CDR3 coding sequence is TGCGCCAGCAGCTTAACACAGGGGATGAACACTGAAGCTTTCTTT. It codes for CASSLTQGMNTEAFF.